The next 20 T cell receptor beta chains were all read from a single sample in a study of blood T cell repertoires in COVID-19. Generated by immunoSEQ multiplex PCR, the TCRdb table keeps only in-frame clones and is missing some. The data show some 130,000 clones, around nine tenths seen once. The sequenced material came from PBMCs or T cells enriched from blood (not recorded which). These receptors came from a woman between 50 and 59 years old who had recovered from COVID-19.

The CDR3 DNA reads as TGTGCCAGCAGCGCAACAGGGGGCTATGGCTACACCTTC. It codes for CASSATGGYGYTF. This chain links TRBV9 with TRBJ1-2; 8 bases are shared with TRBD1. Germline CDR1 and CDR2: SGDLS and YYNGEE. The trim removed 3 bases at V and 4 bases at J, leaving 2 bases unmatched. This CDR3 is 13 amino acids long.

The chain has TRBV5-1 and TRBJ2-7, with a weak D call TRBD1 (5 bases). Germline values: CDR1 SGHRS, CDR2 YFSETQ. The CDR3 spans 14 residues. Trimming shortened V by 1 base and J by 7 bases, and 15 bases separated the two germline ends. The CDR3 sequence is CASSLTGYSSEQYF. CDR3 sequence (DNA): TGCGCCAGCAGCTTGACAGGCTATTCTAGTGAGCAGTACTTC.

V and J are TRBV5-5 and TRBJ2-7; 8 bases agree with TRBD2. The CDR3 has 15 amino acids. V was clipped by 1 base and J by 2 bases; unmatched bases: 5. CDR1 and CDR2 (germline): SGHKS, YYEKEE (reference sequence). CDR3 loop: CASSLPGGGAYEQYF. DNA for the CDR3: TGTGCCAGCAGCTTGCCCGGGGGGGGCGCCTACGAGCAGTACTTC.

V usage is TRBV5-1 and J usage is TRBJ2-3; TRBD2 agrees at 8 bases. Germline V gene lookup returns CDR1 SGHRS and CDR2 YFSETQ. The J segment lost 2 bases and the V segment lost 4 bases, leaving 12 bases of the junction unmatched. This CDR3 comprises 17 residues. CDR3 loop: CASSPRVGSGDTDTQYF. In DNA, the CDR3 is TGCGCCAGCAGCCCCCGAGTGGGTAGCGGGGACACAGATACGCAGTATTTT. The entire variable domain, with the rest obtained from reference TRBV5-1 and TRBJ2-3, is as follows: KAGVTQTPRYLIKTRGQQVTLSCSPISGHRSVSWYQQTPGQGLQFLFEYFSETQRNKGNFPGRFSGRQFSNSRSEMNVSTLELGDSALYLCASSPRVGSGDTDTQYFGPGTRLTVL.

The chain uses TRBV9 and TRBJ2-5; D unclear. This CDR3 region has 15 residues. Between the trimmed V and J ends, which lost 4 bases and 5 bases, there was a span of 18 bases. Germline V gives CDR1 SGDLS, CDR2 YYNGEE. In nucleotides, the CDR3 is TGTGCCAGCAGCTCCCGTTCAACACCCCCCGAGACCCAGTACTTC. This gives the protein CASSSRSTPPETQYF. The entire variable domain, with the rest obtained from reference TRBV9 and TRBJ2-5, is as follows: DSGVTQTPKHLITATGQRVTLRCSPRSGDLSVYWYQQSLDQGLQFLIQYYNGEERAKGNILERFSAQQFPDLHSELNLSSLELGDSALYFCASSSRSTPPETQYFGPGTRLLVL.

Comment on this clone: The same CDR3 can be traced to other DNA sequences in this sample. This rearrangement joins TRBV19 to TRBJ2-7, with D possibly TRBD2 on 5 matching bases. V shed 6 bases and J shed 3 bases, with 9 bases lying between them. Germline assignment: CDR1 LNHDA and CDR2 SQIVND (reference sequence). This CDR3 is 12 amino acids long. The CDR3, as DNA: TGTGCCAGTAGAAGCGGAGGCTACGAGCAGTACTTC. As protein: CASRSGGYEQYF.

The gene calls are TRBV19 and TRBJ1-2; 8 bases map to TRBD1. Germline CDR1 and CDR2: LNHDA and SQIVND (reference sequence). Unmatched junction bases numbered 7, after V lost 3 bases and J lost 4 bases. The CDR3 spans 15 residues. CDR3 loop: CASSISYGTGYGYTF. CDR3 nucleotides: TGTGCCAGTAGTATTTCTTACGGGACAGGCTATGGCTACACCTTC.

The chain has TRBV30 and TRBJ1-1; D remains ambiguous. The germline V and J ends were trimmed by 4 bases and 12 bases, with 21 bases remaining between them. Germline-derived CDR1 and CDR2 are GTSNPN and SVGIG (reference sequence). CDR3 size: 13 residues. In DNA, the CDR3 is TGTGCCTGGATCGGCAGAAATCGGGATTGGCCTTTCTTT. It translates to CAWIGRNRDWPFF.

This clone came up a few times. The J gene is TRBJ1-1, the V gene TRBV5-4; D remains unclear. The CDR3 extends over 14 amino acids. V was clipped by 2 bases and J by 4 bases, with 12 bases between them. Germline V CDR1 and CDR2: SGHNT, YYREEE (reference sequence). The chain's CDR3 is CASSFRREVTEAFF. The CDR3 DNA reads TGTGCCAGCAGCTTCAGGAGGGAGGTCACTGAAGCTTTCTTT.

The rearrangement links TRBV4-1 to TRBJ2-5; TRBD1 is a possible D gene (6 bases). Trimming took off 1 base at V and 4 bases at J, with 10 bases between the two ends. The length of the CDR3 is 14 residues. Germline CDR1 reads MGHRA; CDR2 reads YSYEKL. CDR3 coding DNA: TGCGCCAGCAGCCAAGGGTCAGGGGTAGAGACCCAGTACTTC. This sequence encodes CASSQGSGVETQYF.

The CDR3, as DNA: TGTGCCAGTAGTCCAGGGACAGGGGGGGGTCAGCCCCAGCATTTT. The encoded protein is CASSPGTGGGQPQHF. The rearrangement joins TRBV19 to TRBJ1-5, with 11 bases fitting TRBD1. V lost 5 bases and J lost 6; bases outside the gene matches: 6. Germline values: CDR1 LNHDA, CDR2 SQIVND (reference sequence). This CDR3 comprises 15 residues.

The chain recombines TRBV3-1 (or the pseudogene TRBV3-2) with TRBJ2-5, with 8 bases matching TRBD2. The trim removed 2 bases at V and 0 bases at J, leaving 11 bases unmatched. The germline V gene encodes CDR1 LGHDT and CDR2 YNNKEL (reference sequence). This CDR3 region has 18 residues. The CDR3 is CASSQKAGRGVYQETQYF. CDR3 DNA: TGTGCCAGCAGCCAAAAAGCGGGGCGGGGGGTGTACCAAGAGACCCAGTACTTC.

The chain recombines TRBV10-3 with TRBJ2-5; 9 bases map to TRBD1. Unmatched junction bases numbered 8, after V lost 4 bases and J lost 5 bases. This CDR3 contains 15 residues. The V gene's germline CDR1 is ENHRY and CDR2 SYGVKD. The CDR3 coding sequence is TGTGCCATCAGTGGGAGACAGGGGGTTGGGGAGACCCAGTACTTC. The encoded protein is CAISGRQGVGETQYF.

The chain recombines TRBV5-4 with TRBJ2-5; D is possibly TRBD1 (6 bases). This CDR3 spans 13 amino acids. The germline gives CDR1 SGHNT, CDR2 YYREEE (reference sequence). With 5 bases removed from V and 5 bases from J, the gap between germline ends came to 13 bases. CDR3 sequence reads: CASSSDRTETQYF. CDR3 DNA sequence: TGTGCCAGCAGTTCCGACAGGACCGAGACCCAGTACTTC.

The chain employs TRBV9 and TRBJ1-6; TRBD1 aligns across 10 bases. The V and J ends lost 4 bases and 0 bases, in that order; junction bases with no gene match: 4. The CDR3 is 17 amino acids. From germline, CDR1 is SGDLS and CDR2 YYNGEE. The CDR3, as DNA: TGTGCCAGCAGCCCGGGACAGGGGAGCTCCTATAATTCACCCCTCCACTTT. Translation gives CASSPGQGSSYNSPLHF. Combining the CDR3 with reference TRBV9 and TRBJ1-6 gives the whole variable domain DSGVTQTPKHLITATGQRVTLRCSPRSGDLSVYWYQQSLDQGLQFLIQYYNGEERAKGNILERFSAQQFPDLHSELNLSSLELGDSALYFCASSPGQGSSYNSPLHFGNGTRLTVT.

This chain uses TRBV9 with TRBJ2-5, with 7 nucleotides matching TRBD1. The V gene's germline CDR1 is SGDLS and CDR2 YYNGEE. The J segment lost 0 bases and the V segment lost 0 bases, leaving 11 bases of the junction unmatched. This CDR3 comprises 18 residues. The DNA for the CDR3 is TGTGCCAGCAGCGTAGCTTGGGTTACAGGGGAGTACCAAGAGACCCAGTACTTC. Translation: CASSVAWVTGEYQETQYF.

The CDR3 region has the DNA TGTGCCACCAGTGATCCGGGCTATGGCTACACCTTC. Its translation: CATSDPGYGYTF. The chain uses TRBV24-1 and TRBJ1-2; no clear D gene. V was clipped by 3 bases and J by 4 bases, with 5 bases between them. Germline CDR1 and CDR2: KGHDR and SFDVKD. CDR3 size: 12 residues.

The chain joins TRBV3-1 (or the pseudogene TRBV3-2) to TRBJ2-3, with 10 bases matching TRBD2. Germline CDR1 reads LGHDT; CDR2 reads YNNKEL (reference sequence). The J segment lost 7 bases and the V segment lost 3 bases, leaving 10 bases of the junction unmatched. This CDR3 has 16 amino acids. DNA of the CDR3: TGTGCCAGCAGCCAGGCTAGCGGGGGTACTAAAAATACGCAGTATTTT. It specifies CASSQASGGTKNTQYF.

The chain uses TRBV7-9 and TRBJ1-2; 8 bases fit TRBD1. The trim removed 1 base at V and 5 bases at J, leaving 12 bases unmatched. This CDR3 region has 17 residues. Germline lookup yields CDR1 SEHNR and CDR2 FQNEAQ (reference sequence). The CDR3 reads CASSLDSRRGLEYGYTF. The CDR3 DNA sequence: TGTGCCAGCAGCTTAGATAGCCGCAGGGGGCTTGAATATGGCTACACCTTC. Full variable domain (missing parts from reference TRBV7-9 and TRBJ1-2): DTGVSQNPRHKITKRGQNVTFRCDPISEHNRLYWYRQTLGQGPEFLTYFQNEAQLEKSRLLSDRFSAERPKGSFSTLEIQRTEQGDSAMYLCASSLDSRRGLEYGYTFGSGTRLTVV.

This clone has only a few counts. J is TRBJ1-5 and V is TRBV5-4; D is unresolved. V lost 4 bases and J lost 3, with 14 bases in between. The germline gives CDR1 SGHNT, CDR2 YYREEE (reference sequence). The CDR3 is made up of 15 amino acids. The CDR3 bases are TGTGCCAGCAGCAAAGGCGTGGGCCTCAATCAGCCCCAGCATTTT. It yields the protein CASSKGVGLNQPQHF.